In this sample, the clone carrying this TCR beta chain turned up once. The antigen remains unidentified. These data are taken from a study of shared clonotypes between healthy human individuals. Whole-study results and caveats: Relative to their counterparts shared across all four donors, non-shared clonotypes exhibited diminished generation probabilities. Around 4.7% of naive CD4 clonotypes were shared across a handful of donors. On the whole, naive subsets had larger estimated richness than memory subsets had.

HIV-negative, healthy adults without recent acute infections or vaccinations were the donors. Sequenced by immunoSEQ multiplex PCR; TCRdb stores in-frame clones only, minus some. Of approximately 2,300,000 clones listed, 80% to 95% are singletons. Trimming cost V 5 bases and J 12 bases, with 11 bases left between them. The CDR3 covers 11 residues. Germline CDR1 and CDR2: SNHLY and FYNNEI. The V and J genes are TRBV2 and TRBJ2-1; D is possibly TRBD1 (6 bases). Sequenced: naive CD4+ T cells from PBMCs. Subset reported: CD45RA+ positively selected. The receptor was isolated from a man aged 18 to 35 in good health. Some clones in this sample may be carry-over from other donors' samples. The CDR3 spells CASSYDRRQFF. CDR3 DNA: TGTGCCAGCAGTTATGACAGGCGGCAGTTCTTC.